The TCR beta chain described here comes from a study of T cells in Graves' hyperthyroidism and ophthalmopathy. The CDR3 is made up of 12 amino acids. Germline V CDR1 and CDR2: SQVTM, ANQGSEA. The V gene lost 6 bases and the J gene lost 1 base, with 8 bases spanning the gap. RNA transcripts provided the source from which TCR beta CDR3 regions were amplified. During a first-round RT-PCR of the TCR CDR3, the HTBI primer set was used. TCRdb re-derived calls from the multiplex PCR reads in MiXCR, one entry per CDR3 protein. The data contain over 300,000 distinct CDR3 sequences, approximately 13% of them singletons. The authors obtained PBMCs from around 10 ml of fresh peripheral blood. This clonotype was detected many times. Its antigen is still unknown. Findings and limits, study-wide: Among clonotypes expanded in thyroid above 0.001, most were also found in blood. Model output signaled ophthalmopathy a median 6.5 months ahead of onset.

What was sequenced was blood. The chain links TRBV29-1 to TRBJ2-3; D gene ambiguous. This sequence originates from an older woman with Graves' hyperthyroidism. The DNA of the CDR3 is TGCAGCGTAGGCAGGCGCACAGATACGCAGTATTTT. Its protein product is CSVGRRTDTQYF.